This paragraph covers one TCR beta chain sequence. From the 5' RACE reads, TCRdb called clonotypes with MiXCR, one entry per CDR3 protein. The table shows around 300,000 distinct CDR3 sequences, with 10% to 15% occurring only once. The V end lost 4 bases, the J end lost 0 bases, and 11 bases lay between the germline ends. CDR3 length: 14 residues. CDR1 is SGHDT, CDR2 YYEEEE, per germline. The data originate from a study of T-cell memory formation after mild COVID-19. The receptor comes from a man between 18 and 29 years old who had mild COVID-19 (a few samples of this study predate the infection). Cell type and time point are not known. The chain joins TRBV5-6 to TRBJ2-7; maybe TRBD2 (5 bases). The sequencing input was PBMCs or a T cell subset sorted from them (not recorded which). CDR3 coding DNA: TGTGCCAGCAGCCCGGGGATTAGCTCCTACGAGCAGTACTTC. Its translation: CASSPGISSYEQYF.